One and the same sample provided the 6 T cell receptor beta chains below, sequenced in a study of blood T cell repertoires in COVID-19. The table came from immunoSEQ multiplex PCR; TCRdb's copy has only in-frame clones and leaves some out. Seen here are about 380,000 clones, around 87% observed once, and the top ten hold under 1.5%. The source material was PBMCs or T cells enriched from blood (not recorded which). The receptor source for this set is a man aged 25 to 40 who had recovered from COVID-19.

The chain links TRBV7-9 to TRBJ1-2; possible D gene TRBD1, 6 bases. CDR3 length: 14 residues. The V gene lost 6 bases and the J gene lost 8 bases, with 19 bases spanning the gap. The germline gives CDR1 SEHNR, CDR2 FQNEAQ (reference sequence). DNA of the CDR3: TGTGCCAGCAGTTTGGGAGGGGGAAATAGAGGCTACACCTTC. Translated: CASSLGGGNRGYTF.

This clone was seen just once. The V gene is TRBV5-6, the J gene TRBJ2-2, with TRBD1 as a possible D gene (6 bases). The CDR3 length is 14 residues. CDR1 and CDR2 from the germline V gene are SGHDT and YYEEEE. The ends were cut back, 0 bases at V and 7 bases at J, with 10 bases in the middle. CDR3 loop: CASSLVAGVGELFF. DNA for the CDR3: TGTGCCAGCAGCTTGGTGGCAGGGGTCGGGGAGCTGTTTTTT.

Concerning this clone itself: At one end, the junction sequence differs from germline, possibly due to a read error. This chain links TRBV29-1 with TRBJ1-2; D is undetermined. The length of the CDR3 is 11 residues. Germline loops: CDR1 SQVTM, CDR2 ANQGSEA. CDR3 DNA: TGCAGCGTTGAACGATCCTCGGGTATCTCCTTC. Translating gives CSVERSSGISF.

The V gene is TRBV21-1, the J gene TRBJ1-1. TRBV21-1 is a documented pseudogene. There are 15 residues in the CDR3. The CDR3 sequence: CASSKALRGNTEAFF. The CDR3 DNA is TGTGCCAGCAGCAAAGCGCTTAGAGGGAACACTGAAGCTTTCTTT.

This chain's CDR3 is CASSQAPGLLYNEQFF. In DNA form, the CDR3 reads TGTGCCAGCAGCCAAGCCCCAGGACTACTGTACAATGAGCAGTTCTTC. The chain employs TRBV4-2 and TRBJ2-1, with D perhaps TRBD2 (6 bases). Per germline, CDR1 LGHNA and CDR2 YNFKEQ. V was trimmed by 1 base and J by 4 bases, leaving 14 bases between them. The CDR3 sequence is 16 residues long.

A few counts support this clone. The chain joins TRBV10-1 to TRBJ2-5; 10 positions agree with TRBD2. The CDR3 runs 15 residues. The V segment lost 2 bases and the J segment 1 base; nucleotides outside the gene matches: 1. Germline V gives CDR1 WNHNN, CDR2 SYGVQD (reference sequence). In nucleotides, the CDR3 is TGCGCCAGCAGTGAGGCTAGCGGGGGCCAAGAGACCCAGTACTTC. Protein: CASSEASGGQETQYF.